Each of the 8 T cell receptor beta chains below was sequenced from the same sample in a study of T cells in women clearing cervical HPV infection. Assay used: immunoSEQ multiplex PCR; TCRdb lists only in-frame clones, some missing. The sample data list 39,000 or so clones. The sample consisted of blood buffy coat. All receptors derive from a woman between 18 and 69 years old with a cervical HPV16 infection that either progressed to CIN3+ or cleared (not recorded which).

Note on this clone: The CDR3 is cut off 3 residues early in the read; its end comes from the germline J gene. The chain couples TRBV7-9 to TRBJ1-1; TRBD1 is a possible D gene (5 bases). The CDR3 extends over 14 amino acids. Germline V gene data show CDR1 as SEHNR and CDR2 as FQNEAQ (reference sequence). The germline V and J ends were trimmed by 3 bases and 2 bases, with 10 bases remaining between them. CDR3 protein: CASSFPRGNTEAFF. The part of the CDR3 DNA that was read is TGTGCCAGCAGCTTCCCTAGGGGAAACACTGAA.

The CDR3 bases that were read are TGCGCCAGCAGCTTGGCGACAGGGAGTACTGAA. Its translation: CASSLATGSTE. The complete CDR3 sequence is CASSLATGSTEAFF. This chain links TRBV5-1 with TRBJ1-1; 7 bases agree with TRBD1. The CDR3 goes on 3 residues after the read ends, and that part is filled in from the germline J gene. Unmatched junction bases numbered 4, after V lost 0 bases and J lost 5 bases. CDR1 SGHRS and CDR2 YFSETQ come from the germline V gene. The CDR3 length is 14 residues.

About this clone itself: The CDR3 end is not reached by the read, which stops 3 residues before it; the germline J gene fills it in. The chain combines TRBV20-1 with TRBJ2-1; D unresolved. The CDR3 spans 14 residues. CDR1 and CDR2 (germline): DFQATT, SNEGSKA (reference sequence). Trimming took off 7 bases at V and 7 bases at J, with 20 bases between the two ends. The sequenced CDR3 bases are TGCAGTGTTCGACGTTCGCACTTCGGGAATGAG. It codes for CSVRRSHFGNE. The CDR3, in full, reads CSVRRSHFGNEQFF.

With regard to this clone: The CDR3 extends 3 residues past the end of the read, so its final part is completed from the germline J gene. This chain links TRBV5-6 with TRBJ2-1; 8 nucleotides line up with TRBD2. Germline V gene data show CDR1 as SGHDT and CDR2 as YYEEEE. The V segment lost 2 bases and the J segment 6 bases; nucleotides outside the gene matches: 7. The CDR3 sequence is 15 residues long. The CDR3: CASSFLAGPLNEQFF. The covered CDR3 bases are TGTGCCAGCAGCTTTCTAGCGGGTCCCCTCAATGAG.

On this clone: The read ends 3 residues shy of where the CDR3 ends; the end is completed using the germline J gene. The rearrangement uses TRBV18 and TRBJ2-7, with a possible D match to TRBD1 (6 bases). The CDR3 loop spans 15 amino acids. Trimming removed 8 bases at V and 3 bases at J, with 20 bases between. Germline V gene lookup returns CDR1 KGHSH and CDR2 LQKENI. CDR3 protein: CASPHHQGRNYEQYF. The part of the CDR3 DNA that was read is TGTGCCAGCCCTCACCATCAGGGGAGAAACTACGAG.

About this clone itself: The CDR3 is cut off 3 residues early in the read; its end comes from the germline J gene. The rearrangement uses TRBV19 and TRBJ1-1, with TRBD1 matching over 9 bases. The CDR3 sequence is 13 residues long. CDR1 is LNHDA and CDR2 is SQIVND in the germline V gene (reference sequence). With V trimmed by 7 bases and J by 4 bases, 4 bases remained unmatched. The CDR3 bases that were read are TGTGCCAGTACCGAGACAGGGGGCACTGAA. This gives the protein CASTETGGTE. The CDR3, in full, reads CASTETGGTEAFF.

With respect to this clone: From the germline J gene comes the end of the CDR3, since the read stops 3 residues before it. This sequence joins TRBV19 and TRBJ2-3; the D is unclear. The germline V gene has CDR1 LNHDA and CDR2 SQIVND (reference sequence). The CDR3 consists of 13 residues. The CDR3 bases that were read are TGTGCCAGTAGACAATATAGCAATCAGCCG. This codes for CASRQYSNQP. The complete CDR3 protein is CASRQYSNQPQYF.

The CDR3 loop is CAISEGTSLSYEQYF. Partial CDR3 DNA: TGTGCCATCAGTGAAGGGACTAGCCTTTCCTACGAG. This chain links TRBV10-3 with TRBJ2-7; 9 bases match TRBD2. Read coverage stops 3 residues before the CDR3 terminus; the germline J gene supplies the remainder. Trimming removed 3 bases from V and 1 base from J; junction bases left unmatched: 4. Germline V gives CDR1 ENHRY, CDR2 SYGVKD. The CDR3 loop spans 15 amino acids.